Listed below are T cell receptor beta chains from one sample, sequenced in a study of OX40 agonist ivuxolimab in advanced cancers. The method was immunoSEQ multiplex PCR; TCRdb's version includes in-frame clones alone and lacks a portion of them. The data contain nearly 80,000 clones, about four fifths of them singletons. The material sequenced was CD4+ or CD8+ T cells sorted from blood, taken in a trial of the OX40 agonist ivuxolimab. These receptors were collected from an adult with an advanced solid tumor such as melanoma, head and neck, liver or kidney cancer. Each CDR3 is given with its conserved first and last residue. The D gene is left open where the match is weak. Only part of the rows carry a size: once, few, many, or a class if the clone is expanded.

d_call | cdr3_length | j_call | clone_size | v_call | cdr3_nt | cdr3_aa
TRBD1 | 13 | TRBJ2-1 | NA | TRBV6-1 | TGTGCCAGCAGAGGACAGGGAAACAATGAGCAGTTCTTC | CASRGQGNNEQFF
NA | 14 | TRBJ2-7 | NA | TRBV30 | TGTGCCTGGAGTACTCGGGACCGGGACTACGAGCAGTACTTC | CAWSTRDRDYEQYF
NA | 13 | TRBJ1-2 | NA | TRBV5-4 | TGTGCCAGCAGCTCCAACTATCTGGGAGGCTACACCTTC | CASSSNYLGGYTF
NA | 13 | TRBJ2-5 | NA | TRBV2 | TGTGCCAGCTTAAGAACGGAGGGGGAGACCCAGTACTTC | CASLRTEGETQYF
NA | 14 | TRBJ1-1 | once | TRBV6-5 | TGTGCCAGCAGTCCTATGACGATGAACACTGAAGCTTTCTTT | CASSPMTMNTEAFF
NA | 14 | TRBJ2-2 | NA | TRBV19 | TGTGCCAGTAGTATAGGGCGTTCCGTCGGGGAGCTGTTTTTT | CASSIGRSVGELFF
NA | 17 | TRBJ2-3 | NA | TRBV19 | TGTGCCAGTAGTATTTGGCGCACAGGGTTCAACACAGATACGCAGTATTTT | CASSIWRTGFNTDTQYF
NA | 11 | TRBJ2-2 | NA | TRBV7-9 | TGTGCCAGCAGACCCACCGGGGAGCTGTTTTTT | CASRPTGELFF
NA | 15 | TRBJ2-7 | NA | TRBV7-2 | TGTGCCAGCAGCCCCAATGCGCTTAGCTCCTACGAGCAGTACTTC | CASSPNALSSYEQYF
TRBD2 | 16 | TRBJ2-3 | NA | TRBV7-3 | TGTGCCAGCAGCCTATCCGGGACTAGTAACTCAGATACGCAGTATTTT | CASSLSGTSNSDTQYF
NA | 15 | TRBJ2-3 | NA | TRBV10-3 | TGTGCCATCAGTGGGGCACCAGGGACCACAGATACGCAGTATTTT | CAISGAPGTTDTQYF
NA | 16 | TRBJ1-1 | NA | TRBV28 | TGTGCCAGCAGCTCTTGGGGCGAGGGTTCGAACACTGAAGCTTTCTTT | CASSSWGEGSNTEAFF
NA | 13 | TRBJ2-1 | NA | TRBV11-3 | TGTGCCAGCAGCCTAGGACAGTACAATGAGCAGTTCTTC | CASSLGQYNEQFF
TRBD1 | 15 | TRBJ2-7 | NA | TRBV2 | TGTGCCAGCAGTGAAGAGGGGGCACCCGCCTACGAGCAGTACTTC | CASSEEGAPAYEQYF
TRBD1 | 13 | TRBJ2-7 | NA | TRBV5-6 | TGTGCCAGCAGCCGGACAGGGCCCTACGAGCAGTACTTC | CASSRTGPYEQYF
NA | 13 | TRBJ1-4 | NA | TRBV27 | TGTGCCAGCCTGGCCTTGAAGGATGAAAAACTGTTTTTT | CASLALKDEKLFF
TRBD2 | 14 | TRBJ2-7 | once | TRBV6-5 | TGTGCCAGCAGTAAGACAAGCGGGAGATACGAGCAGTACTTC | CASSKTSGRYEQYF
NA | 15 | TRBJ1-3 | NA | TRBV28 | TGTGCCAGCAGTTCCCCAGGGACTTCTGGAAACACCATATATTTT | CASSSPGTSGNTIYF
TRBD1 | 17 | TRBJ1-3 | NA | TRBV5-1 | TGCGCCAGCAGCTTGGGGACAGGGATATTCTCTGGAAACACCATATATTTT | CASSLGTGIFSGNTIYF
NA | 14 | TRBJ1-6 | NA | TRBV9 | TGTGCCAGCAGTGAAACGGTGGCAAATTCACCCCTCCACTTT | CASSETVANSPLHF
NA | 15 | TRBJ1-6 | NA | TRBV2 | TGTGCCAGCGGGAAGGGGCAGGGGCTGAATTCACCCCTCCACTTT | CASGKGQGLNSPLHF
TRBD1 | 15 | TRBJ2-3 | NA | TRBV4-2 | TGTGCCAGCAGCCAAGTAGGGGGCTCGGCAGATACGCAGTATTTT | CASSQVGGSADTQYF